Listed below are T cell receptor beta chains from one sample, sequenced in a study of preoperative IRX-2 immunotherapy in early breast cancer. Measured with immunoSEQ multiplex PCR; TCRdb has only the in-frame clones, and not every one. The table includes about 33,000 clones, approximately 89% detected once. The sequences come from tumor tissue, collected after IRX-2 immunotherapy. These receptor sequences come from a human donor with breast cancer. Both conserved end residues are part of each CDR3.

V gene	J gene	CDR3 length	CDR3 protein
TRBV19	TRBJ2-2	13	CALRGPNTGELFF
TRBV7-5	TRBJ2-5	15	CASSFSGTPQETQYF
TRBV12-2	TRBJ1-3	15	CALPWDREDGNTIYF
TRBV19	TRBJ2-7	14	CASSPGQGDYEQYF
TRBV11-3	TRBJ1-2	15	CASSPGQWSNYGYTF
TRBV19	TRBJ1-1	18	CASRGPGQGFFKNTEAFF
TRBV19	TRBJ2-7	15	CASSTGQVGDYEQYF
TRBV18	TRBJ2-7	12	CASSPDRDEQYF
TRBV11-3	TRBJ2-2	18	CASGQGRMVSGTPGELFF
TRBV7-1	TRBJ1-2	14	CASSQDGIAAGYTF
TRBV19	TRBJ1-5	13	CASSGQVNQPQHF
TRBV7-1	TRBJ1-2	13	CASSHDRGYGYTF
TRBV6-8	TRBJ1-2	14	CASSYQGSYGGYTF
TRBV5-1	TRBJ2-1	15	CASSLGQGSYNEQFF
TRBV30	TRBJ2-2	13	CAWSVTGPGELFF
TRBV19	TRBJ1-2	12	CASSIIGGGYTF
TRBV28	TRBJ1-1	13	CASRYRGRGEAFF
TRBV6-8	TRBJ2-1	15	CAISPAGSSYNEQFF
TRBV19	TRBJ2-1	12	CASSIGTIEQFF
TRBV6-8	TRBJ1-5	16	CASRRTGGSGNQPQHF
TRBV6-8	TRBJ1-1	16	CASSSSGTGGSTEAFF
TRBV5-1	TRBJ1-4	16	CASSLSAGAGNEKLFF
TRBV10-2	TRBJ2-1	12	CASSPPWGEQFF
TRBV7-7	TRBJ1-3	16	CASGTTGAGGGNTIYF
TRBV7-2	TRBJ1-1	13	CASSQDRRTEAFF
TRBV5-1	TRBJ2-1	14	CASSLGLNYNEQFF
TRBV6-8	TRBJ1-3	14	CAIKGQGSGNTIYF
TRBV6-8	TRBJ1-2	14	CAIRGTGMTYGYTF
TRBV7-5	TRBJ1-5	15	CASSLAGQGAQPQHF
TRBV18	TRBJ2-5	13	CASSRQGLETQYF
TRBV23-1	TRBJ1-1	16	CASSPDRDFWNTEAFF
TRBV14	TRBJ1-2	15	CASSHLQGAAGGYTF
TRBV11-3	TRBJ1-2	16	CASHPPLQGANYGYTF
TRBV19	TRBJ1-1	16	CASSHVPGTGTTEAFF
TRBV15	TRBJ1-5	15	CATSRARDSNQPQHF
TRBV30	TRBJ1-2	11	CAWSVVRGYTF
TRBV6-8	TRBJ2-1	12	CASSPGLGEQFF
TRBV10-1	TRBJ2-1	11	CASSVINEQFF
TRBV19	TRBJ2-1	14	CASIGQGSYNEQFF
TRBV6-7	TRBJ2-1	16	CASRFSGRARSDEQFF
TRBV7-1	TRBJ2-2	15	CASSFGLTRSGELFF
TRBV6-8	TRBJ1-6	15	CASSYPLGQHSPLHF
TRBV11-3	TRBJ2-2	15	CASSLQGATGGELFF
TRBV1	TRBJ1-2	13	CASSQRAGGGYTF
TRBV6-8	TRBJ1-1	16	CASRAVTGNPNTEAFF